One sample yielded the 8 T cell receptor beta chains listed below, sequenced in a study of T-cell memory formation after mild COVID-19. TCRdb called the 5' RACE reads again in MiXCR, with one record for every CDR3 protein. The table has hundreds of thousands of distinct CDR3 sequences, about a sixth seen once. Input material: PBMCs or a T cell subset sorted from them (not recorded which). These receptors were obtained from a man between 18 and 29 years old who had mild COVID-19 (a few samples of this study predate the infection). Cell type and time point are not known.

The genes are TRBV5-1 and TRBJ2-6, with 11 bases aligning to TRBD1. The trim removed 0 bases at V and 2 bases at J, leaving 4 bases unmatched. The CDR3 is 18 amino acids. From germline, CDR1 is SGHRS and CDR2 YFSETQ. CDR3 nucleotide sequence: TGCGCCAGCAGCTTGGGGGACAGGGGGTCTCCTGGGGCCAACGTCCTGACTTTC. Residues: CASSLGDRGSPGANVLTF.

As DNA, the CDR3 is TGCGCCAGCAGCCAAGAATTAGCGGGGGGGCCCAGCACAGATACGCAGTATTTT. It codes for CASSQELAGGPSTDTQYF. This rearrangement joins TRBV4-3 to TRBJ2-3; 11 positions agree with TRBD2. The length of the CDR3 is 18 residues. Germline lookup yields CDR1 LGHNA and CDR2 YSLEER. V was pared by 0 bases and J by 0 bases, with 5 bases of the junction left unmatched.

This clonotype was observed a handful of times. The chain links TRBV4-1 to TRBJ1-1; D perhaps matches TRBD1 (5 bases). CDR1 MGHRA and CDR2 YSYEKL come from the germline V gene. CDR3 length equals 18 residues. V was clipped by 4 bases and J by 3 bases, with 24 bases between them. CDR3 sequence (DNA): TGCGCCAGCAGCCCACGTGGGGCAGGGCTAGGCCTGGACACTGAAGCTTTCTTT. It encodes CASSPRGAGLGLDTEAFF.

The chain is built from TRBV7-8 and TRBJ2-1; TRBD2 is a possible D gene (7 bases). CDR1 is SGHVS and CDR2 is FQNEAQ in the germline V gene. This CDR3 spans 17 amino acids. V was shortened by 5 bases and J by 4 bases, with 21 bases between the two germline ends. The CDR3 region has the DNA TGTGCCAGCAGCCCACTCGTCGTGGCGGGGGCATACAATGAGCAGTTCTTC. Translation: CASSPLVVAGAYNEQFF.

In its sample, this clonotype was seen many times. The chain recombines TRBV12-3 or TRBV12-4 with TRBJ2-3; the D gene is possibly TRBD2 (6 bases). The length of the CDR3 is 13 residues. The V end lost 7 bases, the J end lost 4 bases, and 12 bases lay between the germline ends. CDR3 bases: TGTGCCAGCACCTCCCCGGGGGCAGATACGCAGTATTTT. Translating it yields CASTSPGADTQYF.

This clonotype was seen a handful of times. The chain couples TRBV7-2 to TRBJ2-7, with 8 bases fitting TRBD1. Germline V lookup: CDR1 SGHTA, CDR2 FQGNSA. V was pared by 1 base and J by 3 bases, with 8 bases of the junction left unmatched. This CDR3 has 16 amino acids. The CDR3 spells CASSLDWTGIFYEQYF. CDR3 DNA sequence: TGTGCCAGCAGCTTAGATTGGACAGGGATCTTCTACGAGCAGTACTTC. Full variable domain (remainder filled in from reference TRBV7-2 and TRBJ2-7): GAGVSQSPSNKVTEKGKDVELRCDPISGHTALYWYRQSLGQGLEFLIYFQGNSAPDKSGLPSDRFSAERTGGSVSTLTIQRTQQEDSAVYLCASSLDWTGIFYEQYFGPGTRLTVT.

The chain couples TRBV7-9 to TRBJ2-1, with 7 bases identical to TRBD2. Unmatched junction bases numbered 13, after V lost 1 base and J lost 10 bases. Germline loops: CDR1 SEHNR, CDR2 FQNEAQ (reference sequence). There are 16 residues in the CDR3. As DNA, the CDR3 is TGTGCCAGCAGCTTAGTATCGGGGGGTCACGTTTACGAGCAGTTCTTC. Protein product: CASSLVSGGHVYEQFF.

This clonotype has at least ten counts. One junction end disagrees with the germline gene, perhaps due to a read error. This chain uses TRBV12-3 or TRBV12-4 with TRBJ2-5; D possibly uses TRBD1 or TRBD2 (5 bases each). This CDR3 comprises 13 residues. The CDR3 protein is CASSFGGKTNISF. As DNA, the CDR3 is TGTGCCAGCAGTTTTGGGGGAAAAACCAATATCTCTTTC.